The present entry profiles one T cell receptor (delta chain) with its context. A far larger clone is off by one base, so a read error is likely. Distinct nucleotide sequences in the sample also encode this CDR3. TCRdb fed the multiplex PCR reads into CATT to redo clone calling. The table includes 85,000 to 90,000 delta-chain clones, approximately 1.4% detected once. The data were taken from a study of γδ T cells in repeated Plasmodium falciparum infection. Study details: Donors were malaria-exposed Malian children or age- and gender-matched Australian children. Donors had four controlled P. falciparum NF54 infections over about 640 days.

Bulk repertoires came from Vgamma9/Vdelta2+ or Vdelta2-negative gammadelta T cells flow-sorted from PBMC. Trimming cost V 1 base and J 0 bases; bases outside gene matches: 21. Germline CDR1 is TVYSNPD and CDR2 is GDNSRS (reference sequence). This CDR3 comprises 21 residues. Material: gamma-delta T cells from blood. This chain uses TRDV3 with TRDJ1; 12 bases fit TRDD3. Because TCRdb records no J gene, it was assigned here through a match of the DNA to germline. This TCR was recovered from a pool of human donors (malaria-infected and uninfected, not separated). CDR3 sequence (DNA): TGTGCCTTTAAATCGGCGGCAGCGACTGGGGGATACAGGGGGTACACCGATAAACTCATCTTT. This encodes CAFKSAAATGGYRGYTDKLIF.